This T cell receptor beta chain emerged from a study of shared clonotypes between healthy human individuals. Study details: Donor composition was a couple of women and three men, aged 18 to 49.

Roughly 0.3 ug DNA, roughly 27,000 T cell genomes, went into unsorted PBMC replicate PCRs. This table comes from immunoSEQ multiplex PCR, and its TCRdb copy is limited to in-frame clones, with some not included. The sample comprises around 480,000 clones, 60% to 80% of which are singletons, and approximately 13% rests with the top ten. V shed 4 bases and J shed 2 bases, with 16 bases lying between them. The length of the CDR3 is 16 residues. CDR1 is MDHEN and CDR2 is SYDVKM in the germline V gene. Unsorted samples drew genomic DNA from tens of millions of PBMCs. Sequenced: PBMCs. V is TRBV28 and J is TRBJ2-3; D perhaps matches TRBD2 (6 bases). The sequence derives from a woman between 35 and 50 years old in good health. Some clones in this sample may be carry-over from other donors' samples. As DNA, the CDR3 is TGTGCCAGCAGTTCGCCCGGGGGTCCGAACACAGATACGCAGTATTTT. It is translated as CASSSPGGPNTDTQYF.